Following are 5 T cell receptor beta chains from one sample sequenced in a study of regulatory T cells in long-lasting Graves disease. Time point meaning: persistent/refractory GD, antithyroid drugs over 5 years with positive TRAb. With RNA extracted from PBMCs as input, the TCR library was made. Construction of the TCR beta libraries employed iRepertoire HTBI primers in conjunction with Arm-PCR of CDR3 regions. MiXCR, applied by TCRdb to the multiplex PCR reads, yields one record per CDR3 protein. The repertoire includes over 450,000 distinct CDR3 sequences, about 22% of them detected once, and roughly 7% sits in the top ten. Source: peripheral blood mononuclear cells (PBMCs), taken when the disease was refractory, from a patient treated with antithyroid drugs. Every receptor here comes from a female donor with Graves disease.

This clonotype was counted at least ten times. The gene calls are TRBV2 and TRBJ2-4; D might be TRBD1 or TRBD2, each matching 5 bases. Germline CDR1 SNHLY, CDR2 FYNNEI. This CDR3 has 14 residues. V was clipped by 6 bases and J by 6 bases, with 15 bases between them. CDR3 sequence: CASRAWDGGNIQYF. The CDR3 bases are TGTGCCAGCAGGGCCTGGGACGGAGGAAACATTCAGTACTTC.

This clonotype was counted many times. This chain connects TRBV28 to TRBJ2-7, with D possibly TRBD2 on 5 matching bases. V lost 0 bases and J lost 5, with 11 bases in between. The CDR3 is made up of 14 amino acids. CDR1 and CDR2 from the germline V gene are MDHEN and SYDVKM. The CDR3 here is CASSLWGAGNEQYF. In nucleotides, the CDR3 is TGTGCCAGCAGTTTATGGGGAGCAGGCAACGAGCAGTACTTC.

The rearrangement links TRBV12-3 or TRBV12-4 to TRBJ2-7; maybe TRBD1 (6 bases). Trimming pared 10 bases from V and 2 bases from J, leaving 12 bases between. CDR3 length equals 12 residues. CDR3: CATSQGTYEQYF. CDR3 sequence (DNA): TGTGCCACCTCACAGGGAACCTACGAGCAGTACTTC.

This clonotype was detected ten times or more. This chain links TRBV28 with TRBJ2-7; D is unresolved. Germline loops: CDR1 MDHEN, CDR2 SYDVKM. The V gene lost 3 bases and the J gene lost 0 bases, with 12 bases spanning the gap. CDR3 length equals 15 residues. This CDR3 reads CASSLSSVGSYEQYF. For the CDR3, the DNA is TGTGCCAGCAGTTTGTCAAGCGTTGGCTCCTACGAGCAGTACTTC.

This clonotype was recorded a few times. The CDR3 region is CASNNIQGSQETQYF. CDR3 bases: TGTGCCAGCAATAACATACAGGGGAGTCAAGAGACCCAGTACTTC. The chain uses TRBV6-1 and TRBJ2-5, with TRBD1 matching 7 bases. V trimming: 7 bases; J trimming: 2 bases; junction bases outside the gene matches: 10. From germline, CDR1 is MNHNS and CDR2 SASEGT. This CDR3 has 15 amino acids.